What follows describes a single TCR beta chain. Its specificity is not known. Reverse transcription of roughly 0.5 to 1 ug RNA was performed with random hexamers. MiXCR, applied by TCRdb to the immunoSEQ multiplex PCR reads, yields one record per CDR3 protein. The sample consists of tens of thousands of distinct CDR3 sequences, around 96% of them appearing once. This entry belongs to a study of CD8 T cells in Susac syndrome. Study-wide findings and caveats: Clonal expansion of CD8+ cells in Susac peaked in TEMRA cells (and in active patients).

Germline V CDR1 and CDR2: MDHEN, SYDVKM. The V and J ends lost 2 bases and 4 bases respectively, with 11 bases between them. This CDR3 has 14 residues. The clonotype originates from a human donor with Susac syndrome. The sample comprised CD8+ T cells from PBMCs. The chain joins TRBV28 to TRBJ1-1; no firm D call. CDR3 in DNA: TGTGCCAGCAGTTTAGGTCCAGGTGTCACTGAAGCTTTCTTT. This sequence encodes CASSLGPGVTEAFF.